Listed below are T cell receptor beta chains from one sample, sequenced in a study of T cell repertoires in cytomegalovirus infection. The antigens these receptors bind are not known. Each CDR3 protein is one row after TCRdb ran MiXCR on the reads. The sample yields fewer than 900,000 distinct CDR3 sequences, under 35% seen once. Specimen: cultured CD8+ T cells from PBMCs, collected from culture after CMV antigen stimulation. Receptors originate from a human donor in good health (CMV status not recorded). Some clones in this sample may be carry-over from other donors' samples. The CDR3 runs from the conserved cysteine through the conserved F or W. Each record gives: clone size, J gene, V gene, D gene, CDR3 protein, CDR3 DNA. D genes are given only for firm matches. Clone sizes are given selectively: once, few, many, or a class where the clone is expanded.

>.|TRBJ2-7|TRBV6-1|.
CASSDFGSSYEQYF
TGTGCCAGCAGTGACTTCGGATCTTCCTACGAGCAGTACTTC
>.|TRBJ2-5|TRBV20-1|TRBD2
CSATYSGGEETQCF
TGCAGTGCTACCTATAGCGGGGGGGAGGAGACCCAGTGCTTC
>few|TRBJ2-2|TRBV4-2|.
CASSQVHSSGVNTGELFF
TGTGCCAGCAGCCAAGTTCACTCTTCGGGGGTGAACACCGGGGAGCTGTTTTTT
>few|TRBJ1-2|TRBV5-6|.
CASSSVRGGYGYTF
TGTGCCAGCAGCTCCGTAAGGGGTGGTTATGGCTACACCTTC
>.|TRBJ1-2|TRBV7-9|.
CASSLARSYGYTF
TGTGCCAGCAGCTTAGCTAGAAGCTATGGCTACACCTTC
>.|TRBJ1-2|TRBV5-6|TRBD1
CASQGASPNYGYTF
TGTGCCAGTCAGGGGGCTAGCCCTAACTATGGCTACACCTTC
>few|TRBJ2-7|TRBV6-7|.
CASSLGTVDYEQYF
TGTGCCAGCAGTCTCGGGACTGTCGACTACGAGCAGTACTTC
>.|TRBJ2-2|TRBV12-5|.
CASGLGVRQGTTGELFF
TGTGCTAGTGGTTTGGGGGTCCGGCAGGGGACCACCGGGGAGCTGTTTTTT
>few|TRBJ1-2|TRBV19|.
CASTKSYGYTF
TGTGCCAGTACCAAGTCCTATGGCTACACCTTC
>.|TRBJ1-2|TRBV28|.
CASSGPGSYYGYTF
TGTGCCAGCAGTGGCCCCGGCAGCTACTATGGCTACACCTTC
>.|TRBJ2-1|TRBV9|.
CASSVAVVAYNEQFF
TGTGCCAGCAGCGTGGCGGTTGTTGCCTACAATGAGCAGTTCTTC
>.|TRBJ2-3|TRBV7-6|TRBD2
CAVTTSAFTDTQYF
TGTGCCGTTACGACTAGCGCGTTCACAGATACGCAGTATTTT
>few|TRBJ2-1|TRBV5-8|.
CASSPGQTSSYNEQFF
TGTGCCAGCAGCCCAGGACAGACAAGCTCCTACAATGAGCAGTTCTTC
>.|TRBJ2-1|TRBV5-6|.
CASLSGRPYNEQFF
TGTGCCAGCCTATCGGGGAGGCCCTACAATGAGCAGTTCTTC
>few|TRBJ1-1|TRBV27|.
CASSFPPNMNTEAFF
TGTGCCAGCAGTTTCCCCCCGAACATGAACACTGAAGCTTTCTTT
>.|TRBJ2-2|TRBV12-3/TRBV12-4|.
CASSFSGTTGELFF
TGTGCCAGCAGTTTTTCAGGGACCACCGGGGAGCTGTTTTTT
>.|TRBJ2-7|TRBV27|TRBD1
CASTKTGALGEQYF
TGTGCCAGCACCAAGACAGGGGCCCTGGGCGAGCAGTACTTC
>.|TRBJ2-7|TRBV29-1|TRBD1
CSVLTGRTYEQYF
TGCAGCGTCCTGACAGGGAGAACCTACGAGCAGTACTTC